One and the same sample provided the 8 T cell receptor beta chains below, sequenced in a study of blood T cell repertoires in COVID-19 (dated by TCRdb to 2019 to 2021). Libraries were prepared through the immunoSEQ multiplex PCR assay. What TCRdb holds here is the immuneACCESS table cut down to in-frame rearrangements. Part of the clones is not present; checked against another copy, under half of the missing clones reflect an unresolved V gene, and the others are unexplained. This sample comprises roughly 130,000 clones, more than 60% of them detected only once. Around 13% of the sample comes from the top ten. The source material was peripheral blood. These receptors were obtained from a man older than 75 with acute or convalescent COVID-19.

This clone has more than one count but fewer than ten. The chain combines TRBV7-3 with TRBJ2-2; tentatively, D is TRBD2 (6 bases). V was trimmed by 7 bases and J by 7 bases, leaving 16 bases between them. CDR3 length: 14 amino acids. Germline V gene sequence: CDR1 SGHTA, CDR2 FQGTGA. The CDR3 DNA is TGTGCCAGCAACCAGGAGGGGCTAGGCGGGGAGCTGTTTTTT. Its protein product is CASNQEGLGGELFF.

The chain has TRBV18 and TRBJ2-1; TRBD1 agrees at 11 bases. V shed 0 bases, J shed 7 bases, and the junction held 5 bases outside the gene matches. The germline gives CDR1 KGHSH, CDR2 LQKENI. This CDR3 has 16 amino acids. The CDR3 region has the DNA TGTGCCAGCTCACCACCGGGACAGGGGGTGGTAAATGAGCAGTTCTTC. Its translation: CASSPPGQGVVNEQFF.

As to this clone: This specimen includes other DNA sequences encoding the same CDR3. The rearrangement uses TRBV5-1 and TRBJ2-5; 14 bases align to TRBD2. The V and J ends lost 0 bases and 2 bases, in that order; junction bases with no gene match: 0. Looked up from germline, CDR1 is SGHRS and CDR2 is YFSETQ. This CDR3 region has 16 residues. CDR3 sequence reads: CASSLGTSGGQETQYF. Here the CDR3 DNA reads TGCGCCAGCAGCTTGGGGACTAGCGGGGGGCAAGAGACCCAGTACTTC.

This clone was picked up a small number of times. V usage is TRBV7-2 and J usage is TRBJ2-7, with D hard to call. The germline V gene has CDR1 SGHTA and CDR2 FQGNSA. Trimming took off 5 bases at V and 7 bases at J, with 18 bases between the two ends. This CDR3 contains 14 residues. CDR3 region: CASSRYGSIGEQYF. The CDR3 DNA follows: TGTGCCAGCAGCCGTTACGGGTCCATCGGGGAGCAGTACTTC.

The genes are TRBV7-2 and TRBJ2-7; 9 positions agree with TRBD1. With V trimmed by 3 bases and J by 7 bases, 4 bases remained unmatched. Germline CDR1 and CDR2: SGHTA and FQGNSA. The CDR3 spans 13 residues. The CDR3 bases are TGTGCCAGCAGCTTTACCGGGACAGGGGAGCAGTACTTC. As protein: CASSFTGTGEQYF.

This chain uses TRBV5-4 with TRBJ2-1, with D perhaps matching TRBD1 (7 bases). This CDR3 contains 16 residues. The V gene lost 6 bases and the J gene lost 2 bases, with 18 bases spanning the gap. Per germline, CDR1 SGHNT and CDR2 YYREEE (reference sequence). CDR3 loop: CASTTPSGGTYNEQFF. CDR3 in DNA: TGTGCCAGCACCACCCCTTCAGGGGGGACCTACAATGAGCAGTTCTTC.

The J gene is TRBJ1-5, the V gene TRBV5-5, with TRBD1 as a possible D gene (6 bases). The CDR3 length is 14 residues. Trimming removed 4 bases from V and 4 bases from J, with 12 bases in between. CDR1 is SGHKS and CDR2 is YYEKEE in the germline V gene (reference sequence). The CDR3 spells CASSTGQQNQPQHF. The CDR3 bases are TGTGCCAGCAGCACGGGACAACAGAATCAGCCCCAGCATTTT.

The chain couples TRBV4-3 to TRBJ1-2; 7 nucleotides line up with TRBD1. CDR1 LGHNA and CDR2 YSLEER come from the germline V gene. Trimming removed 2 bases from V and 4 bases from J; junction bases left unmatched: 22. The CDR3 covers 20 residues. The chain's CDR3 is CASSQRGITRGVSTPYGYTF. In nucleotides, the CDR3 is TGCGCCAGCAGCCAAAGGGGTATTACCAGGGGGGTCTCCACCCCCTATGGCTACACCTTC.